One and the same sample provided the 16 T cell receptor beta chains below, sequenced in a study of metastatic and nonmetastatic thyroid tumors. Thyroid surgery took place with no prior treatment in any patient. TCRdb re-called the PCR reads through MiXCR. The data hold about 35,000 clones, with roughly a sixth observed a single time. The material sequenced was blood. The receptors stem from a male donor with papillary thyroid cancer or a benign thyroid nodule (not recorded which). Some clones in this sample may be carry-over from other donors' samples.

Remarks on this clone: Other DNA sequences in the sample encode the same CDR3. The chain combines TRBV20-1 with TRBJ2-7; TRBD1 matches at 8 bases. V gave up 3 bases and J gave up 2 bases; unmatched junction bases: 12. There are 16 residues in the CDR3. Per germline, CDR1 DFQATT and CDR2 SNEGSKA (reference sequence). The CDR3 DNA follows: TGCAGTGCTAGGGGGACAGGTGTACCTTCCGCCTACGAGCAGTACTTC. It yields the protein CSARGTGVPSAYEQYF.

The rearrangement links TRBV20-1 to TRBJ1-2; possibly TRBD1 for D (6 bases). Deletions cut 3 bases from V and 1 base from J, with 9 bases between. The germline V gene has CDR1 DFQATT and CDR2 SNEGSKA (reference sequence). The CDR3 runs to 13 residues. The CDR3 DNA sequence: TGCAGTGCTAGGGGACAAAGTAACTATGGCTACACCTTC. Protein sequence: CSARGQSNYGYTF.

This clone showed up many times. The chain uses TRBV7-9 and TRBJ1-6; D possibly corresponds to TRBD1 (5 bases). Trimming removed 5 bases from V and 10 bases from J, with 18 bases in between. Germline assignment: CDR1 SEHNR and CDR2 FQNEAQ (reference sequence). The CDR3 sequence is 15 residues long. As DNA, the CDR3 is TGTGCCAGCAGCCCTCCGGGGCAGGGAGAATCACCCCTCCACTTT. This sequence encodes CASSPPGQGESPLHF.

At least ten counts were recorded for this clone. The V call is TRBV30, the J call TRBJ1-5; D remains ambiguous. The V gene lost 5 bases and the J gene lost 2 bases, with 13 bases spanning the gap. Germline-derived CDR1 and CDR2 are GTSNPN and SVGIG (reference sequence). The CDR3 sequence is 14 residues long. The CDR3 loop is CAWARGEGNQPQHF. The CDR3 region has the DNA TGTGCCTGGGCTCGGGGAGAGGGCAATCAGCCCCAGCATTTT. Using reference TRBV30 and TRBJ1-5 for the parts outside the CDR3, the full variable domain is SQTIHQWPATLVQPVGSPLSLECTVEGTSNPNLYWYRQAAGRGLQLLFYSVGIGQISSEVPQNLSASRPQDRQFILSSKKLLLSDSGFYLCAWARGEGNQPQHFGDGTRLSIL.

This clone has just a few counts. The CDR3 DNA reads as TGTGCCAGAACTGAGGGGCAGGTGGGGCTCTCTGGAAACACCATATATTTT. It yields the protein CARTEGQVGLSGNTIYF. The chain links TRBV6-1 to TRBJ1-3; D possibly corresponds to TRBD1 (5 bases). The CDR3 loop spans 17 amino acids. CDR1 and CDR2 from the germline V gene are MNHNS and SASEGT. V gave up 9 bases and J gave up 0 bases, with 21 bases separating them.

In the case of this clone: This CDR3 is missing its conserved last phenylalanine or tryptophan, likely due to a read error. The chain combines TRBV11-2 with TRBJ2-3; weak D call: TRBD1 (5 bases). The CDR3 is made up of 13 amino acids. Germline V gene data show CDR1 as SGHAT and CDR2 as FQNNGV. The CDR3 loop reads CASSYPFTGTQYC. CDR3 DNA: TGTGCCAGCAGCTACCCCTTCACAGGTACGCAGTATTGT.

Remarks on this clone: One end of the junction does not line up with germline, which may come from a read error. Other DNA sequences within the sample encode an identical CDR3. This chain connects TRBV11-2 to TRBJ2-7, with TRBD1 matching over 7 bases. CDR1 and CDR2 (germline): SGHAT, FQNNGV. The CDR3 is 12 amino acids. The CDR3 sequence: CASSFGTEEQYF. Written as DNA, the CDR3 is TGTGCCAGTAGCTTCGGGACAGAGGAGCAATACTTC.

V usage is TRBV7-8 and J usage is TRBJ2-1; 14 bases line up with TRBD2. The CDR3 length is 17 residues. CDR1 SGHVS and CDR2 FQNEAQ come from the germline V gene. The junction had 8 bases not matched to a gene; V was cut back by 4 bases and J by 6 bases. This CDR3 is CASSYTGLAGGGNEQFF. The CDR3 coding sequence is TGTGCCAGCAGCTACACAGGACTAGCGGGAGGTGGCAATGAGCAGTTCTTC.

This clone was recorded at least ten times. The chain uses TRBV4-3 and TRBJ2-4; a weak D match, TRBD1 (5 bases). The CDR3 runs 15 residues. Germline V CDR1 and CDR2: LGHNA, YSLEER. The V gene lost 0 bases and the J gene lost 3 bases, with 9 bases spanning the gap. The CDR3 nucleotides read TGCGCCAGCAGCCAAGACAGGGCGATCAAAAACATTCAGTACTTC. It translates to CASSQDRAIKNIQYF.

This clone was seen ten or more times. The chain is built from TRBV12-3 or TRBV12-4 and TRBJ1-4; no clear D. Trimming shortened V by 4 bases and J by 5 bases, and 11 bases separated the two germline ends. The CDR3 extends over 14 amino acids. The CDR3 nucleotides are TGTGCCAGCAGTTGGCAGAGGCCGAATGAAAAACTGTTTTTT. This gives the protein CASSWQRPNEKLFF.

This clone was counted only a few times. V usage is TRBV19 and J usage is TRBJ1-5, with TRBD1 as a possible D gene (6 bases). Per the germline V gene, CDR1 is LNHDA and CDR2 is SQIVND (reference sequence). Trimming pared 5 bases from V and 2 bases from J, leaving 13 bases between. The CDR3 totals 15 residues. The CDR3 protein is CASSQTGPGNQPQHF. In DNA form, the CDR3 reads TGTGCCAGTAGTCAAACAGGGCCCGGCAATCAGCCCCAGCATTTT.

Many counts were recorded for this clone. The V and J genes are TRBV30 and TRBJ1-4; D is undetermined. V was clipped by 2 bases and J by 5 bases, with 12 bases between them. The CDR3 sequence is 14 residues long. Germline CDR1 and CDR2: GTSNPN and SVGIG (reference sequence). CDR3 sequence: CAWSPHRLNEKLFF. Written as DNA, the CDR3 is TGTGCCTGGAGTCCTCACCGTCTGAATGAAAAACTGTTTTTT.

This clone was picked up many times. CDR3 nucleotides: TGTGCCACCAGTGATTTGAACTCCCCCACGCAGTATTTT. It is translated as CATSDLNSPTQYF. The rearrangement links TRBV24-1 to TRBJ2-3; D not certain. Trimming left V 0 bases short and J 9 bases short, with 9 bases between. The CDR3 loop spans 13 amino acids. CDR1 is KGHDR, CDR2 SFDVKD, per germline.

In this sample, this clone turned up many times. Different DNA sequences within this sample yield the same CDR3. The chain uses TRBV12-3 or TRBV12-4 and TRBJ2-1; possible D gene TRBD2, 6 bases. CDR3 length equals 16 residues. V lost 7 bases to trimming and J lost 0 bases, with 16 bases between them. CDR3 region: CASIAAGLRSYNEQFF. For the CDR3, the DNA is TGTGCCAGCATTGCGGCGGGGCTACGCTCCTACAATGAGCAGTTCTTC.

This clone showed up many times. The sample carries other DNA sequences with the same CDR3. The CDR3 region has the DNA TGTGCCAGCAGCCCTCAGGGTGCAGATACGCAGTATTTT. This translates into CASSPQGADTQYF. V and J are TRBV3-1 and TRBJ2-3, with D possibly matching TRBD1 (5 bases). Germline V gene lookup returns CDR1 LGHDT and CDR2 YNNKEL (reference sequence). Trimming took 4 bases from V and 4 from J, leaving 9 bases between them. This CDR3 spans 13 amino acids.

This clone was observed many times. The V gene is TRBV28, the J gene TRBJ2-7; tentatively, D is TRBD2 (7 bases). CDR1 MDHEN and CDR2 SYDVKM come from the germline V gene. Trimming cost V 8 bases and J 3 bases, with 14 bases left between them. CDR3 length: 13 residues. The CDR3 DNA sequence: TGTGCCAGCGAGGGGGGGGGCGGCTACGAGCAGTACTTC. It translates to CASEGGGGYEQYF.